What follows describes a single TCR beta chain. Some clones are missing from TCRdb's copy, which holds only in-frame ones; the method was immunoSEQ multiplex PCR. The sample yields hundreds of thousands of clones, 82% seen once. This entry comes from a study of blood T cell repertoires in COVID-19. V gave up 7 bases and J gave up 4 bases; unmatched junction bases: 10. Germline lookup yields CDR1 SGHNT and CDR2 YENEEA. CDR3 length: 15 residues. This chain uses TRBV11-3 with TRBJ2-3, with TRBD2 matching over 8 bases. The clonotype comes from a woman older than 75 with acute or convalescent COVID-19. Material: peripheral blood. CDR3 DNA: TGTGCCAGCACCCCGGGCGGGGGGAGCCCAGATACGCAGTATTTT. It yields the protein CASTPGGGSPDTQYF.